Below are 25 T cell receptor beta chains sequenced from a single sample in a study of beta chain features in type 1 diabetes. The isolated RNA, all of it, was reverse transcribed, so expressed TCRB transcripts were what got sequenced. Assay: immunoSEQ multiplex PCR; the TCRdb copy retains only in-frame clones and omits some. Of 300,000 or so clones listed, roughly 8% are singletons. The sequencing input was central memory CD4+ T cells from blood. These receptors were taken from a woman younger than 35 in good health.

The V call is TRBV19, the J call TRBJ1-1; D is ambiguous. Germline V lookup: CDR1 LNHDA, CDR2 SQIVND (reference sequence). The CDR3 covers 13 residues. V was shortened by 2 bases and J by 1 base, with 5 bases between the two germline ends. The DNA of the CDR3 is TGTGCCAGTAGTATATTTCAGAACACTGAAGCTTTCTTT. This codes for CASSIFQNTEAFF.

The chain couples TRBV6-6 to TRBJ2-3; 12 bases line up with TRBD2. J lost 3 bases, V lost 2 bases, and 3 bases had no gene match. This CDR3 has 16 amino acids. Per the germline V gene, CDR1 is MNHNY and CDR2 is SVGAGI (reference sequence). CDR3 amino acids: CASSYPGTSGTDTQYF. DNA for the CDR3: TGTGCCAGCAGTTACCCCGGGACTAGCGGGACAGATACGCAGTATTTT.

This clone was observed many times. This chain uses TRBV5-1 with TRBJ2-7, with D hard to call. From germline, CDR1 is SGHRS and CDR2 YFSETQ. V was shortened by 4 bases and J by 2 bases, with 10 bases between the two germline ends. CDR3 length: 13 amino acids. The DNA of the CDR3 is TGCGCCAGCAGCCAGGACGTAACCTACGAGCAGTACTTC. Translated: CASSQDVTYEQYF.

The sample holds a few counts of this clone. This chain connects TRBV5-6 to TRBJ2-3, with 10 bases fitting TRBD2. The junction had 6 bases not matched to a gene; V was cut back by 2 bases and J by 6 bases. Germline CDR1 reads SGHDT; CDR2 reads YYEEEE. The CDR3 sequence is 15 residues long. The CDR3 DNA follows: TGTGCCAGCAGCTTAGCGGGAGGGCCAACGGATACGCAGTATTTT. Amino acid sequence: CASSLAGGPTDTQYF.

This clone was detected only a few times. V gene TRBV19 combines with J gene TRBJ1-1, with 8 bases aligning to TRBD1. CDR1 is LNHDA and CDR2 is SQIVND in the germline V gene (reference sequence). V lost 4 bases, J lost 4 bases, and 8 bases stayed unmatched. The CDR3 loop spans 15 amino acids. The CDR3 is CASSTRTGSSTEAFF. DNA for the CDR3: TGTGCCAGTAGTACCCGGACAGGGAGCTCCACTGAAGCTTTCTTT.

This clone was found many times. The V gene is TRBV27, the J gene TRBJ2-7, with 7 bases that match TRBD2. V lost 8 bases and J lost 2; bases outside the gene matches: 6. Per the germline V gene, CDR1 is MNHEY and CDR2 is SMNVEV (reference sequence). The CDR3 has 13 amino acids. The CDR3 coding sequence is TGTGCCAGCGGGGCTAGCGGAACCTACGAGCAGTACTTC. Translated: CASGASGTYEQYF.

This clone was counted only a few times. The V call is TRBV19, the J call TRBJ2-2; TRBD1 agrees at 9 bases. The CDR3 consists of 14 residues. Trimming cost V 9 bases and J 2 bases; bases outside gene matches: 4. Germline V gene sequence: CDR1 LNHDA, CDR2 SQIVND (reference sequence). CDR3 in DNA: TGTGCCAGCTCGGGACAGGGAAACACCGGGGAGCTGTTTTTT. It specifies CASSGQGNTGELFF.

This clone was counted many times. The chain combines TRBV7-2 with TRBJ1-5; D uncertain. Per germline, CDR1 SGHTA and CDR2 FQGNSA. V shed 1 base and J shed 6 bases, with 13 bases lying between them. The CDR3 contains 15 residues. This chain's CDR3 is CASSLVAGVGQPQHF. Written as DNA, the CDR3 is TGTGCCAGCAGCTTAGTCGCAGGTGTCGGTCAGCCCCAGCATTTT.

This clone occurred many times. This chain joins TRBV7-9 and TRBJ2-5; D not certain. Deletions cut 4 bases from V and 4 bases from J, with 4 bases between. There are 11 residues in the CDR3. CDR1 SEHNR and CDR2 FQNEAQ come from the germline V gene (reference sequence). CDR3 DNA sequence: TGTGCCAGCAGCTACGGAGAGACCCAGTACTTC. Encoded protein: CASSYGETQYF.

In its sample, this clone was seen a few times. This CDR3 is CASLGRRLSSGNTIYF. In nucleotides, the CDR3 is TGTGCCAGCCTGGGACGCAGGTTGAGCTCTGGAAACACCATATATTTT. This chain links TRBV2 with TRBJ1-3; D may be TRBD1 (5 bases). The germline CDR1 and CDR2 sequences are SNHLY and FYNNEI. V lost 8 bases and J lost 0, with 17 bases in between. CDR3 size: 16 residues. Full variable domain (missing parts from reference TRBV2 and TRBJ1-3): EPEVTQTPSHQVTQMGQEVILRCVPISNHLYFYWYRQILGQKVEFLVSFYNNEISEKSEIFDDQFSVERPDGSNFTLKIRSTKLEDSAMYFCASLGRRLSSGNTIYFGEGSWLTVV.

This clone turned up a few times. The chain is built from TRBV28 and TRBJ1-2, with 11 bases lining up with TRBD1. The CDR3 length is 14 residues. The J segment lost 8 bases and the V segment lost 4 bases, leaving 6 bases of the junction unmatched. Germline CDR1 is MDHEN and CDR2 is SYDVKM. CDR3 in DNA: TGTGCCAGCAGTTCTCCGGGACAGGGGGAAGGCTACACCTTC. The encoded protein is CASSSPGQGEGYTF.

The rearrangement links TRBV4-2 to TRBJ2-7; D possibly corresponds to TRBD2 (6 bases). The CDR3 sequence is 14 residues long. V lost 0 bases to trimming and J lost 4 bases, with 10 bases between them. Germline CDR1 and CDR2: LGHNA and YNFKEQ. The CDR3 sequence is CASSQDRTTYEQYF. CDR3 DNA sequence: TGTGCCAGCAGCCAAGATCGGACTACTTACGAGCAGTACTTC.

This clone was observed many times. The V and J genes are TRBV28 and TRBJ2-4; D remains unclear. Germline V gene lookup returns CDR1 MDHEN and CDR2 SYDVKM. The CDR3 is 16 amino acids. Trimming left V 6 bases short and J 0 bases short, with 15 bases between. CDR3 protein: CASSGSNVLAKNIQYF. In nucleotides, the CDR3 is TGTGCCAGCAGCGGATCCAATGTACTAGCCAAAAACATTCAGTACTTC. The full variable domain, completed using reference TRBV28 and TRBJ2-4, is DVKVTQSSRYLVKRTGEKVFLECVQDMDHENMFWYRQDPGLGLRLIYFSYDVKMKEKGDIPEGYSVSREKKERFSLILESASTNQTSMYLCASSGSNVLAKNIQYFGAGTRLSVL.

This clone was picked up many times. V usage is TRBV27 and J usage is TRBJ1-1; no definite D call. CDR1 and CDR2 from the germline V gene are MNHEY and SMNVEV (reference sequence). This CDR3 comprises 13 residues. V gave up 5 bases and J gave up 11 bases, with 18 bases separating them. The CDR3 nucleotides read TGTGCCAGCAGTCCCCTGGCGGGAATGAAGGCTTTCTTT. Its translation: CASSPLAGMKAFF.

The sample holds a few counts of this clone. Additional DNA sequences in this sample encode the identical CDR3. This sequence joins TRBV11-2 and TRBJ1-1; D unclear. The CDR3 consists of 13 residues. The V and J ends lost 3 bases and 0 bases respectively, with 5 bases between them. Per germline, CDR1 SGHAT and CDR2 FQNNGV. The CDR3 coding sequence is TGTGCCAGCAGCTTCGGTTTGAACACTGAAGCTTTCTTT. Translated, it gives CASSFGLNTEAFF.

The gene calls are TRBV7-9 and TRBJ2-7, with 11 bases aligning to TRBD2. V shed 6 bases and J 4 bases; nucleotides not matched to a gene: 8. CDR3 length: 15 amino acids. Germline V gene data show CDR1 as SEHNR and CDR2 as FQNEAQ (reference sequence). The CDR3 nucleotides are TGTGCCAGCAGGATCACGACTAGCGGGATTTACGAGCAGTACTTC. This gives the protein CASRITTSGIYEQYF. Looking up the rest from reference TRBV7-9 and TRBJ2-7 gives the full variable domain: DTGVSQNPRHKITKRGQNVTFRCDPISEHNRLYWYRQTLGQGPEFLTYFQNEAQLEKSRLLSDRFSAERPKGSFSTLEIQRTEQGDSAMYLCASRITTSGIYEQYFGPGTRLTVT.

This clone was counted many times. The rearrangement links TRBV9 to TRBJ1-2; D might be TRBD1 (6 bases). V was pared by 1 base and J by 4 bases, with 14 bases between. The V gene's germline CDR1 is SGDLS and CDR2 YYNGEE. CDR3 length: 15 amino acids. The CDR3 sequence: CASSVSPGAAYGYTF. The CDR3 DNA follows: TGTGCCAGCAGCGTAAGTCCGGGGGCTGCCTATGGCTACACCTTC.

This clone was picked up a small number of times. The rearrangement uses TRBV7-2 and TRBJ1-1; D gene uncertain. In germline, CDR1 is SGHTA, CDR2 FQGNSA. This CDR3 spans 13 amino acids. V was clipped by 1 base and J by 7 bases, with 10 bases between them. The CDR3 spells CASSLVWDGEAFF. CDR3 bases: TGTGCCAGCAGCTTAGTGTGGGATGGTGAAGCTTTCTTT.

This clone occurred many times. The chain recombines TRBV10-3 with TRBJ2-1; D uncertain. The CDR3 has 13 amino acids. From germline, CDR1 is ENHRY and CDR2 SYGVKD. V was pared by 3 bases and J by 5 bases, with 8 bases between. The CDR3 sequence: CAISDRRDNEQFF. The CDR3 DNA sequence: TGTGCCATCAGTGACCGGAGAGACAATGAGCAGTTCTTC.

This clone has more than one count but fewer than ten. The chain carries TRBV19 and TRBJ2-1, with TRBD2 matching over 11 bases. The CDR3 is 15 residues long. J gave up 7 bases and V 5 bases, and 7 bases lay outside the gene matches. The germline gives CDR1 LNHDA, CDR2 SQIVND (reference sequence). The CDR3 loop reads CASSFLAGGGNEQFF. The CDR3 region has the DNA TGTGCCAGTAGTTTCCTAGCGGGAGGTGGGAATGAGCAGTTCTTC. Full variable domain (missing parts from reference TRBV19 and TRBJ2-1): DGGITQSPKYLFRKEGQNVTLSCEQNLNHDAMYWYRQDPGQGLRLIYYSQIVNDFQKGDIAEGYSVSREKKESFPLTVTSAQKNPTAFYLCASSFLAGGGNEQFFGPGTRLTVL.

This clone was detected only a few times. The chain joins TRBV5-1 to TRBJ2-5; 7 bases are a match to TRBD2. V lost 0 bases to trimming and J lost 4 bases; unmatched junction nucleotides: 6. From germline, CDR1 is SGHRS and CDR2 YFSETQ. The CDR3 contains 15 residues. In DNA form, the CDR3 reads TGCGCCAGCAGCTTGGAGAGGACTAGGAGAGAGACCCAGTACTTC. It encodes CASSLERTRRETQYF. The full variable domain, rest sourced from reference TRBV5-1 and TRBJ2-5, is KAGVTQTPRYLIKTRGQQVTLSCSPISGHRSVSWYQQTPGQGLQFLFEYFSETQRNKGNFPGRFSGRQFSNSRSEMNVSTLELGDSALYLCASSLERTRRETQYFGPGTRLLVL.

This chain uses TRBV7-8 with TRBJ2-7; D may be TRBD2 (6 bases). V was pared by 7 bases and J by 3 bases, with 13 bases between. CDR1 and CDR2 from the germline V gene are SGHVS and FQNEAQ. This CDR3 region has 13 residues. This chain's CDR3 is CASKPGTHYEQYF. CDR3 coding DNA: TGTGCCAGCAAGCCCGGGACTCACTACGAGCAGTACTTC.

This CDR3 reads CASSQDLNPYNEQFF. Written as DNA, the CDR3 is TGCGCCAGCAGCCAAGATTTAAACCCCTACAATGAGCAGTTCTTC. The chain carries TRBV4-3 and TRBJ2-1; no firm D call. This CDR3 comprises 15 residues. The V end was cut by 0 bases, the J end by 2 bases, with 8 bases between. Germline lookup yields CDR1 LGHNA and CDR2 YSLEER.

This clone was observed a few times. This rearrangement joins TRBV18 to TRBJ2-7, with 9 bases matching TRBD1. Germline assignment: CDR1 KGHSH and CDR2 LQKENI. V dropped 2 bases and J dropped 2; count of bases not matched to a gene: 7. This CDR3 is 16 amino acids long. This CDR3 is CASSPFPGQGTYEQYF. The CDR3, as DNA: TGTGCCAGCTCACCATTTCCCGGACAGGGGACCTACGAGCAGTACTTC. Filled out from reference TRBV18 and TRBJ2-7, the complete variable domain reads NAGVMQNPRHLVRRRGQEARLRCSPMKGHSHVYWYRQLPEEGLKFMVYLQKENIIDESGMPKERFSAEFPKEGPSILRIQQVVRGDSAAYFCASSPFPGQGTYEQYFGPGTRLTVT.

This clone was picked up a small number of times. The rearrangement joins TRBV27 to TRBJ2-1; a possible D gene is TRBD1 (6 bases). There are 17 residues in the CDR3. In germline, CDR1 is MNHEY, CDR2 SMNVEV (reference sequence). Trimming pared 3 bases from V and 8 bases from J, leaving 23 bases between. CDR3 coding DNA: TGTGCCAGCAGTTTGAGGCGGACAGCGTATCCCACGTATGAGCAGTTCTTC. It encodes CASSLRRTAYPTYEQFF.